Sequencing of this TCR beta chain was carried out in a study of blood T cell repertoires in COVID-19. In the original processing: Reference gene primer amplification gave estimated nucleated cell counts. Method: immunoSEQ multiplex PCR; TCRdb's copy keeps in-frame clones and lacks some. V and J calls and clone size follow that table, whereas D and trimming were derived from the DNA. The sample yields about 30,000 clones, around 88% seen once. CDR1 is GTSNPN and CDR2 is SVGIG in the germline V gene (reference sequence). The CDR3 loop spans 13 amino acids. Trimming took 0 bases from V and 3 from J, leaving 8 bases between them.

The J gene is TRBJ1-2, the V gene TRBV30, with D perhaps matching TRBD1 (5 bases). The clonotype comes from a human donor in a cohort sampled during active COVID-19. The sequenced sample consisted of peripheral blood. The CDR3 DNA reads TGTGCCTGGAGTGTTAGGGGTTACTATGGCTACACCTTC. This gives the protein CAWSVRGYYGYTF.